Each of the 22 T cell receptor beta chains below was sequenced from the same sample in a study of shared clonotypes between healthy human individuals. The method was immunoSEQ multiplex PCR; TCRdb's version includes in-frame clones alone and lacks a portion of them. The data contain 2 million to 2.5 million clones, over 85% of them singletons. The specimen was naive CD4+ T cells from PBMCs. Subset defined: CD45RA+ positively selected. All receptors come from a young man in good health. Some clones in this sample may be carry-over from other donors' samples.

This rearrangement joins TRBV19 to TRBJ1-2, with D perhaps TRBD1 (6 bases). The CDR3 contains 14 residues. The V end was cut by 2 bases, the J end by 3 bases, with 10 bases between. CDR1 is LNHDA, CDR2 SQIVND, per germline (reference sequence). The chain's CDR3 is CASSIPQGYYGYTF. CDR3 nucleotide sequence: TGTGCCAGTAGTATACCCCAGGGGTACTATGGCTACACCTTC. The variable domain in full, with the rest retrieved from reference TRBV19 and TRBJ1-2, is DGGITQSPKYLFRKEGQNVTLSCEQNLNHDAMYWYRQDPGQGLRLIYYSQIVNDFQKGDIAEGYSVSREKKESFPLTVTSAQKNPTAFYLCASSIPQGYYGYTFGSGTRLTVV.

The chain carries TRBV27 and TRBJ1-2, with no clear D. Trimming stripped 3 bases from V and 4 bases from J, with 12 bases between. The CDR3 has 14 amino acids. Germline V CDR1 and CDR2: MNHEY, SMNVEV (reference sequence). DNA for the CDR3: TGTGCCAGCAGTTTCGCGATCGGCGGCTATGGCTACACCTTC. This gives the protein CASSFAIGGYGYTF.

About this clone itself: This sample includes further DNA sequences coding for the same CDR3. The gene calls are TRBV18 and TRBJ1-5, with D hard to call. CDR1 is KGHSH and CDR2 is LQKENI in the germline V gene. With 4 bases removed from V and 2 bases from J, the gap between germline ends came to 3 bases. The CDR3 runs 12 residues. CDR3 sequence reads: CASSRGNQPQHF. CDR3 coding DNA: TGTGCCAGCTCACGAGGCAATCAGCCCCAGCATTTT.

This chain links TRBV7-3 with TRBJ2-1, with unresolved D. Trimming stripped 1 base from V and 7 bases from J, with 11 bases between. Germline V CDR1 and CDR2: SGHTA, FQGTGA. The CDR3 is made up of 14 amino acids. Here the CDR3 DNA reads TGTGCCAGCAGCTTAAGTGCTAGTTCAAATGAGCAGTTCTTC. It translates to CASSLSASSNEQFF.

The sample holds a few counts of this clone. The same CDR3 arises from other DNA sequences in this sample as well. The chain uses TRBV6-5 and TRBJ1-1; no reliable D call. The germline CDR1 and CDR2 sequences are MNHEY and SVGAGI. This CDR3 is 14 amino acids long. Trimming removed 6 bases from V and 1 base from J, with 12 bases in between. The CDR3 bases are TGTGCCAGCAGCCGGAGGACCGGGAACACTGAAGCTTTCTTT. This sequence encodes CASSRRTGNTEAFF.

The chain combines TRBV7-2 with TRBJ2-5; 7 nucleotides line up with TRBD2. Per the germline V gene, CDR1 is SGHTA and CDR2 is FQGNSA. The length of the CDR3 is 15 residues. The V gene end was trimmed by 3 bases and the J gene end by 5 bases; junction bases not matched to a gene: 9. CDR3 coding DNA: TGTGCCAGCAGCTTCCGCCCCCCCGGGGGGGAGACCCAGTACTTC. This codes for CASSFRPPGGETQYF.

The chain employs TRBV30 and TRBJ1-1; D remains ambiguous. The ends were cut back, 0 bases at V and 5 bases at J, with 7 bases in the middle. Germline assignment: CDR1 GTSNPN and CDR2 SVGIG (reference sequence). CDR3 length: 12 amino acids. CDR3 in amino acids: CAWSVFGTEAFF. Here the CDR3 DNA reads TGTGCCTGGAGTGTATTTGGGACTGAAGCTTTCTTT.

Remarks on this clone: This CDR3 is also generated by other DNA sequences in the sample. CDR3 protein: CASSVAGTSGTYEQYF. The CDR3 bases are TGTGCCAGCAGCGTAGCCGGGACTAGCGGAACCTACGAGCAGTACTTC. The gene calls are TRBV9 and TRBJ2-7; 11 bases agree with TRBD2. CDR3 length equals 16 residues. CDR1 and CDR2 from the germline V gene are SGDLS and YYNGEE. J lost 2 bases, V lost 0 bases, and 4 bases had no gene match.

This sequence joins TRBV7-6 and TRBJ2-5; unclear D gene. The CDR3 loop spans 14 amino acids. CDR1 and CDR2 (germline): SGHVS, FNYEAQ. Trimming shortened V by 2 bases and J by 6 bases, and 13 bases separated the two germline ends. The CDR3 nucleotides are TGTGCCAGCAGCTTATCTTTGGTAGGGCAGACCCAGTACTTC. Amino acid sequence: CASSLSLVGQTQYF.

In this sample, this clone turned up once. The rearrangement uses TRBV27 and TRBJ2-3; D may be TRBD2 (5 bases). The V gene's germline CDR1 is MNHEY and CDR2 SMNVEV (reference sequence). V lost 1 base and J 0 bases, leaving 11 bases between the germline ends. The CDR3 extends over 16 amino acids. This chain's CDR3 is CASSLLGGRSTDTQYF. The CDR3 DNA reads as TGTGCCAGCAGTTTATTGGGCGGGCGAAGCACAGATACGCAGTATTTT.

This chain connects TRBV7-6 to TRBJ2-7; no clear D. The CDR3 runs to 17 residues. Trimming removed 5 bases at V and 4 bases at J, with 24 bases between. Germline V gene data show CDR1 as SGHVS and CDR2 as FNYEAQ. The CDR3 sequence: CASSGSPGSSNPYEQYF. The DNA of the CDR3 is TGTGCCAGCAGCGGCTCCCCGGGCTCCTCAAATCCTTACGAGCAGTACTTC.

The count of this clone is one. The same CDR3 arises from other DNA sequences in this sample as well. V gene TRBV28 combines with J gene TRBJ1-5, with 8 bases identical to TRBD1. V was pared by 6 bases and J by 4 bases, with 8 bases of the junction left unmatched. CDR1 MDHEN and CDR2 SYDVKM come from the germline V gene. There are 15 residues in the CDR3. CDR3 protein: CASSPGTGGNQPQHF. CDR3 nucleotide sequence: TGTGCCAGCAGCCCAGGGACAGGAGGGAATCAGCCCCAGCATTTT. The full variable domain, with the rest looked up from reference TRBV28 and TRBJ1-5, is DVKVTQSSRYLVKRTGEKVFLECVQDMDHENMFWYRQDPGLGLRLIYFSYDVKMKEKGDIPEGYSVSREKKERFSLILESASTNQTSMYLCASSPGTGGNQPQHFGDGTRLSIL.

J is TRBJ1-1 and V is TRBV28; 9 bases match TRBD1. The germline CDR1 and CDR2 sequences are MDHEN and SYDVKM. The CDR3 covers 14 residues. The V segment lost 4 bases and the J segment 5 bases; nucleotides outside the gene matches: 5. The CDR3 loop is CASSSGQGTTEAFF. CDR3 sequence (DNA): TGTGCCAGCAGTTCGGGACAGGGTACGACTGAAGCTTTCTTT.

This clone came up a few times. The rearrangement joins TRBV19 to TRBJ1-1; maybe TRBD1 (5 bases). V lost 5 bases to trimming and J lost 4 bases, with 17 bases between them. The CDR3 covers 15 residues. CDR1 and CDR2 from the germline V gene are LNHDA and SQIVND (reference sequence). CDR3 amino acids: CASSPGTSRSTEAFF. The CDR3 DNA reads TGTGCCAGTAGTCCCGGGACTTCACGGAGCACTGAAGCTTTCTTT.

This clone was recorded once. The V and J genes are TRBV6-5 and TRBJ2-7; D is possibly TRBD1 or TRBD2 (5 bases each). Germline values: CDR1 MNHEY, CDR2 SVGAGI. V was trimmed by 2 bases and J by 4 bases, leaving 15 bases between them. The CDR3 totals 15 residues. The CDR3 DNA reads as TGTGCCAGCAGTTACGGCTCGCCGGGGCGGTACGAGCAGTACTTC. Protein sequence: CASSYGSPGRYEQYF.

The chain has TRBV7-9 and TRBJ1-2; TRBD1 might be the D (6 bases). The CDR3 is 16 residues long. From germline, CDR1 is SEHNR and CDR2 FQNEAQ (reference sequence). The V gene lost 5 bases and the J gene lost 1 base, with 17 bases spanning the gap. CDR3 sequence reads: CASSRSQGRFNYGYTF. CDR3 nucleotide sequence: TGTGCCAGCAGCAGATCACAGGGAAGGTTTAACTATGGCTACACCTTC.

The CDR3 here is CASSRSGSMADTQYF. CDR3 nucleotide sequence: TGTGCCAGCAGCCGTAGCGGGAGCATGGCAGATACGCAGTATTTT. The rearrangement links TRBV7-3 to TRBJ2-3; 9 bases line up with TRBD2. The CDR3 is 15 amino acids. J gave up 4 bases and V 5 bases, and 7 bases lay outside the gene matches. Germline V lookup: CDR1 SGHTA, CDR2 FQGTGA.

The V gene is TRBV4-1, the J gene TRBJ1-6; D call uncertain. Looked up from germline, CDR1 is MGHRA and CDR2 is YSYEKL. The CDR3 spans 18 residues. Deletions cut 0 bases from V and 7 bases from J, with 19 bases between. The CDR3 region is CASSQDVGAPVRNSPLHF. The CDR3, as DNA: TGCGCCAGCAGCCAAGACGTAGGCGCTCCGGTGAGGAATTCACCCCTCCACTTT.

The genes are TRBV9 and TRBJ1-2, with 10 positions matching TRBD1. CDR1 and CDR2 (germline): SGDLS, YYNGEE. The CDR3 is made up of 21 amino acids. V was pared by 7 bases and J by 5 bases, with 29 bases of the junction left unmatched. The CDR3 loop reads CASSRLVMGELGTGDQYGYTF. The CDR3 DNA sequence: TGTGCCAGCTCCCGGCTAGTTATGGGAGAACTCGGGACAGGGGATCAATATGGCTACACCTTC.

The chain links TRBV2 to TRBJ2-7; the D gene is possibly TRBD2 (6 bases). Germline assignment: CDR1 SNHLY and CDR2 FYNNEI. The V end was cut by 8 bases, the J end by 4 bases, with 15 bases between. The CDR3 extends over 13 amino acids. CDR3 nucleotide sequence: TGTGCCAGCTCCGGGGACTGGAAGTACGAGCAGTACTTC. Its protein product is CASSGDWKYEQYF.

This chain joins TRBV27 and TRBJ1-5; tentatively, D is TRBD1 (5 bases). Germline CDR1 and CDR2: MNHEY and SMNVEV (reference sequence). The CDR3 runs to 15 residues. Trimming left V 0 bases short and J 2 bases short, with 8 bases between. The CDR3 DNA sequence: TGTGCCAGCAGTTTATCCAGGGAAGGCAATCAGCCCCAGCATTTT. It translates to CASSLSREGNQPQHF.

The J gene is TRBJ2-7, the V gene TRBV14; tentative D call: TRBD2 (6 bases). This CDR3 is 15 amino acids long. The germline V gene encodes CDR1 SGHDN and CDR2 FVKESK. V lost 1 base, J lost 2 bases, and 12 bases lay in between. The CDR3 is CASSQGITGAYEQYF. DNA of the CDR3: TGTGCCAGCAGCCAAGGGATTACGGGGGCCTACGAGCAGTACTTC.